Sequencing of this TCR beta chain was carried out in a study of blood T cell repertoires in COVID-19 (TCRdb year 2020). General notes on the study: Samples from collaborators originated in the United States, Italy and Spain and spanned both the acute and convalescent phases of COVID-19. The material from the prospective study consisted of cDNA or gDNA derived from T cells, B-cell-depleted T cells, or PBMCs. Subjects who had been exposed to COVID-19, were actively infected with it, or had recovered from it provided the deeply sampled blood TCRbeta repertoires that made up the dataset. The repertoires were released in a freely available public database intended as a resource for research on the immune response to SARS-CoV-2. Samples were obtained from the ongoing ImmuneRACE study (first 160 participants) and from 1,254 subjects provided by 6 global collaborators. A de-identified subject ID, COVID-19 status, age in years and sex were almost always included in the sample metadata. Where HLA class I and class II types were available, the types were taken from metadata supplied by the sample provider, not from assay-based typing.

The full study reports these points: The quantity of clinical and demographic metadata differed by source and by participant and was supplied without curation.

From the germline V gene, CDR1 is SGDLS and CDR2 is YYNGEE. Trimming accounts for 2 bases at V and 10 bases at J, while the number of junction bases matched to no gene is 5. From the cysteine through the phenylalanine, the CDR3 covers 13 amino acids. Only the CDR3 region is kept as DNA, spanning 39 bases read in frame from base 1. Comment on this clone: This clone's antigen is unknown. No base quality information exists; no much larger clone differs at one position.

The immunoSEQ Assay, a bias-controlled multiplex PCR, was used to amplify TCRbeta CDR3 regions from genomic DNA. The original methods were these. The number of nucleated cells in each sample was estimated from the amplification of reference gene primers within the assay. Sequence reads were collapsed and filtered to measure the absolute abundance of every unique TCRbeta CDR3 rearrangement. For each sample, productive Simpson clonality was calculated as the square root of Simpson's diversity index over productive rearrangements. As stored in TCRdb, this immuneACCESS dataset retains in-frame rearrangements with V and J assigned. A fraction of the clones does not appear; measured against another copy, unresolved V genes explain less than half of the discrepancy, and the remainder lacks a known reason. Clonal size and the V and J genes are those of that table, whereas D and trimming came from the DNA. For this sample the table gives around 450,000 clones, of which roughly 87% were detected only once. The ten top clones hold 0.7% of the sample.

Enrolling through a virtual design, the prospective study's participants ranged in age from roughly 18 to 95 years and lived across roughly 24 United States geographic areas. In the prospective study, participants were assigned to cohorts based on the clinical history participants reported in a screening survey and a study questionnaire. Recovered participants in ImmuneRACE Cohort 3 were defined as having two consecutive negative NP/OP PCR tests, clearance from a healthcare professional, or resolution of symptoms. Each participant in the prospective study had whole blood, serum and a nasopharyngeal or oropharyngeal swab collected by mobile phlebotomists. Additional blood draws and questionnaires over an approximately two-month period could optionally be provided by prospective study participants. Before DNA extraction, prospective study blood samples were shipped either frozen or at room temperature.

This TCR was recovered from a woman in her late teens or twenties who had recovered from COVID-19. This chain is built from TRBV9 and TRBJ2-1; TRBD2 fits 8 bases in the junction. The specimen was PBMCs or T cells enriched from blood (not recorded which). The CDR3 protein is CASSVRAGEEQFF. Read as DNA, the sequence is TGTGCCAGCAGCGTGAGAGCGGGGGAGGAGCAGTTCTTC.